The 6 T cell receptor beta chains in this list originate from one sample, sequenced in a study of T cells in Graves' hyperthyroidism and ophthalmopathy. TCR beta CDR3 sequences were amplified from RNA transcripts. Carried out on the TCR CDR3, a first-round RT-PCR used the HTBI primer set. TCRdb redid the calling of the multiplex PCR reads with MiXCR, one entry per CDR3 protein. The sample gives roughly 200,000 distinct CDR3 sequences, about a sixth of which show up once; just under 45% is in the top ten. The material sequenced was blood. These receptors were taken from a man aged 35-49 years with Graves' hyperthyroidism.

The chain combines TRBV4-1 with TRBJ2-7; the D gene could be TRBD1 or TRBD2 (5 bases each). Per the germline V gene, CDR1 is MGHRA and CDR2 is YSYEKL. V was pared by 6 bases and J by 3 bases, with 21 bases between. CDR3 length: 16 residues. The CDR3 DNA reads TGCGCCAGCAGTCGGGACCCCTTCCTAGATGTCTACGAGCAGTACTTC. This sequence encodes CASSRDPFLDVYEQYF.

This CDR3 is CSARRQNDNYGYTF. The CDR3 DNA is TGCAGTGCTAGAAGGCAGAACGATAACTATGGCTACACCTTC. The chain has TRBV20-1 and TRBJ1-2; no firm D call. There are 14 residues in the CDR3. The germline gives CDR1 DFQATT, CDR2 SNEGSKA (reference sequence). Trimming cost V 2 bases and J 1 base, with 11 bases left between them.

This clonotype has ten or more counts. The V gene is TRBV29-1, the J gene TRBJ2-7; D is unresolved. The length of the CDR3 is 10 residues. In germline, CDR1 is SQVTM, CDR2 ANQGSEA. V lost 4 bases and J lost 6, with 7 bases in between. In DNA form, the CDR3 reads TGCAGCGTTGGTGGGCGCGAGCAGTACTTC. It translates to CSVGGREQYF.

The chain carries TRBV18 and TRBJ2-1, with 7 bases lining up with TRBD1. The germline CDR1 and CDR2 sequences are KGHSH and LQKENI. V was pared by 3 bases and J by 0 bases, with 8 bases of the junction left unmatched. The CDR3 contains 17 residues. In nucleotides, the CDR3 is TGTGCCAGCTCACCCCGGGACAGCCAAAGCTCCTACAATGAGCAGTTCTTC. It is translated as CASSPRDSQSSYNEQFF.

This clonotype was counted a few times. The chain combines TRBV19 with TRBJ1-2, with TRBD1 matching 8 bases. Losses at the gene ends were 7 bases for V and 4 bases for J; bases not matched to a gene: 8. CDR1 and CDR2 (germline): LNHDA, SQIVND (reference sequence). The CDR3 totals 14 residues. The CDR3 is CASTWNGQGYGYTF. The DNA for the CDR3 is TGTGCCAGTACCTGGAACGGACAGGGCTATGGCTACACCTTC. Drawing the rest from reference TRBV19 and TRBJ1-2, the complete variable domain is DGGITQSPKYLFRKEGQNVTLSCEQNLNHDAMYWYRQDPGQGLRLIYYSQIVNDFQKGDIAEGYSVSREKKESFPLTVTSAQKNPTAFYLCASTWNGQGYGYTFGSGTRLTVV.

This clonotype was seen only a few times. V is TRBV6-2 or TRBV6-3 and J is TRBJ1-5; no firm D call. The germline V and J ends were trimmed by 5 bases and 10 bases, with 18 bases remaining between them. The CDR3 has 14 amino acids. Germline lookup yields CDR1 MNHEY and CDR2 SVGEGT. The CDR3 protein is CASSPPGRSRPQHF. The CDR3 DNA is TGTGCCAGCAGTCCTCCGGGTAGGTCCCGACCCCAGCATTTT.